This T cell receptor (beta chain) is from a study of Graves' ophthalmopathy and Graves' hyperthyroidism. Background on the study: No treatment had been given when peripheral blood was collected at initial diagnosis. Study-level results: Ophthalmopathy versus stable hyperthyroidism: 13-signature model gave 85% to 90% sensitivity, approximately 80% specificity. Most expanded clonotypes from thyroid (those above 0.001 frequency) were also found in blood.

This clonotype was found many times. Its antigen is not identified. From germline, CDR1 is MNHNS and CDR2 SASEGT. The CDR3 runs 16 residues. The V end was cut by 5 bases, the J end by 0 bases, with 14 bases between. Transcripts of RNA were the source for amplifying TCR beta CDR3 regions. An initial RT-PCR round employing HTBI primers preceded a second-round multiplex PCR. TCRdb redid the calling of the multiplex PCR reads with MiXCR, one entry per CDR3 protein. Among some 150,000 distinct CDR3 sequences listed, just under 40% were seen once. Having ophthalmopathy, the donors showed moderate-to-severe activity, CAS ≥3 and NOSPECS ≥4, with disease lasting under 3 months.

The genes are TRBV6-1 and TRBJ1-5; possible D gene TRBD1, 5 bases. The source is a man aged 30 to 45 with Graves' ophthalmopathy. Sample: peripheral blood. CDR3 sequence (DNA): TGTGCCAGCAGTCCCGCCGGGGGGAGTAGCAATCAGCCCCAGCATTTT. Its translation is CASSPAGGSSNQPQHF.